This TCR beta chain came from a study of blood T cell repertoires in COVID-19. Study overall: The samples span acute and convalescent COVID-19 from the United States, Italy and Spain. T cells, B-cell-depleted T cells, or PBMCs provided the cDNA or gDNA that served as material.

The V end lost 7 bases, the J end lost 3 bases, and 9 bases lay between the germline ends. This CDR3 spans 12 amino acids. CDR1 and CDR2 from the germline V gene are MDHEN and SYDVKM. Original data processing: Amplification with reference gene primers provided the estimates of nucleated cell counts. TCRdb's table, derived via immunoSEQ multiplex PCR, lists solely in-frame clones and lacks some. The V and J calls and clone size come from that table; D and trimming were worked out from the DNA. The table includes about 350,000 clones, 88% detected once. Enrollment of patients from Seattle took place during active infection, with longitudinal follow-up.

The chain has TRBV28 and TRBJ1-1; the D is unclear. This clonotype was obtained from a woman in her sixties or seventies with COVID-19, enrolled during active disease. What was sequenced was peripheral blood. CDR3 loop: CASKHGDTEAFF. CDR3 nucleotides: TGTGCCAGCAAGCACGGGGACACTGAAGCTTTCTTT.